A single sample gave rise to the 19 T cell receptor beta chains below, sequenced in a study of PD-L1 blockade in urothelial cancer. The time point: peripheral blood 6 weeks after treatment start. Generated by immunoSEQ multiplex PCR, the TCRdb table keeps only in-frame clones and is missing some. This table has about 38,000 clones, 65% to 90% appearing once. The sample here was PBMCs, taken around atezolizumab (anti-PD-L1) treatment. Receptors originate from a man between 60 and 75 years old with urothelial cancer.

This rearrangement joins TRBV4-2 to TRBJ2-3, with 8 bases fitting TRBD2. Germline V gene data show CDR1 as LGHNA and CDR2 as YNFKEQ. This CDR3 has 16 residues. V shed 1 base and J 5 bases; nucleotides not matched to a gene: 8. Here the CDR3 reads CASSQVSGLERDTQYF. The CDR3 bases are TGTGCCAGCAGCCAAGTTTCGGGACTAGAGAGAGATACGCAGTATTTT.

V gene TRBV5-1 combines with J gene TRBJ1-1, with 7 positions matching TRBD1. CDR1 and CDR2 (germline): SGHRS, YFSETQ. Germline trimming cut 3 bases from V and 5 bases from J; bases unmatched to any gene: 4. This CDR3 is 13 amino acids long. In DNA form, the CDR3 reads TGCGCCAGCAGCTGGGGACAGCATACTGAAGCTTTCTTT. As protein: CASSWGQHTEAFF.

The chain links TRBV7-9 to TRBJ1-6; TRBD1 is a possible D gene (5 bases). CDR1 and CDR2 (germline): SEHNR, FQNEAQ (reference sequence). This CDR3 is built from 16 residues. The germline V and J ends were trimmed by 1 base and 10 bases, with 17 bases remaining between them. CDR3: CASSLVTARGSSPLHF. The CDR3 DNA follows: TGTGCCAGCAGCTTAGTGACCGCCCGGGGGTCCTCACCCCTCCACTTT.

The chain combines TRBV7-3 with TRBJ2-7; D is perhaps TRBD2 (7 bases). Germline assignment: CDR1 SGHTA and CDR2 FQGTGA. CDR3 size: 14 residues. V was trimmed by 2 bases and J by 6 bases, leaving 14 bases between them. As DNA, the CDR3 is TGTGCCAGCAGCTTACGAGGGGGGGTCGGCGAGCAGTACTTC. Translated, it gives CASSLRGGVGEQYF.

The V gene is TRBV10-3, the J gene TRBJ1-4; 10 bases match TRBD1. Losses at the gene ends were 2 bases for V and 5 bases for J; bases not matched to a gene: 2. CDR3 length: 15 amino acids. The germline CDR1 and CDR2 sequences are ENHRY and SYGVKD. The CDR3 nucleotides read TGTGCCATCAGTGAGGACAGGGGGCAGAATGAAAAACTGTTTTTT. Translation gives CAISEDRGQNEKLFF.

This rearrangement joins TRBV21-1 to TRBJ2-7; TRBD2, the D gene given by the table, was not confirmed from the DNA. TRBV21-1 is a documented pseudogene. The CDR3 runs to 16 residues. DNA for the CDR3: TGTGCCAGCAGCAAAGGGGAGTGGAGGAGCTCCTACGAGCAGTACTTC. Translation gives CASSKGEWRSSYEQYF.

The chain couples TRBV2 to TRBJ2-1; 9 positions agree with TRBD1. With 4 bases clipped from V and 6 bases from J, the junction kept 7 bases outside the gene matches. Germline CDR1 reads SNHLY; CDR2 reads FYNNEI. The CDR3 consists of 15 residues. The CDR3 region has the DNA TGTGCCAGCAGTGTAGGGACAGGGTTTGGCAATGAGCAGTTCTTC. Translated: CASSVGTGFGNEQFF.

The chain recombines TRBV29-1 with TRBJ1-1, with a possible D match to TRBD1 (6 bases). CDR3 size: 12 residues. Trimming removed 4 bases from V and 8 bases from J, with 14 bases in between. Looked up from germline, CDR1 is SQVTM and CDR2 is ANQGSEA. CDR3: CSVAKGQGEAFF. In DNA form, the CDR3 reads TGCAGCGTTGCGAAGGGGCAGGGGGAAGCTTTCTTT.

The V gene is TRBV18, the J gene TRBJ1-5, with D perhaps TRBD1 (5 bases). The CDR3 totals 13 residues. V dropped 3 bases and J dropped 4 bases, with 7 bases sitting between them. Germline values: CDR1 KGHSH, CDR2 LQKENI. This chain's CDR3 is CASSPTENQPQHF. As DNA, the CDR3 is TGTGCCAGCTCACCGACAGAAAATCAGCCCCAGCATTTT.

The chain links TRBV11-2 to TRBJ2-2; D possibly corresponds to TRBD1 (6 bases). Germline loops: CDR1 SGHAT, CDR2 FQNNGV. The V end lost 0 bases, the J end lost 5 bases, and 13 bases lay between the germline ends. The CDR3 contains 16 residues. DNA for the CDR3: TGTGCCAGCAGCTTAGAACAGGGAAGGAAGACCGGGGAGCTGTTTTTT. The encoded protein is CASSLEQGRKTGELFF.

J is TRBJ2-1 and V is TRBV5-6; TRBD2 aligns across 10 bases. CDR1 SGHDT and CDR2 YYEEEE come from the germline V gene. The CDR3 has 16 amino acids. J gave up 1 base and V 3 bases, and 4 bases lay outside the gene matches. CDR3 nucleotides: TGTGCCAGCAGCTCAATAGCGGGGGGATCCTACAATGAGCAGTTCTTC. It translates to CASSSIAGGSYNEQFF.

A single count supports this clone. The chain is built from TRBV11-3 and TRBJ1-1; 10 positions agree with TRBD1. Per the germline V gene, CDR1 is SGHNT and CDR2 is YENEEA. The CDR3 sequence is 17 residues long. Trimming took 4 bases from V and 5 from J; bases not matched to a gene: 13. This chain's CDR3 is CASSSGQGEAGGTEAFF. Here the CDR3 DNA reads TGTGCCAGCAGCTCCGGACAGGGGGAAGCTGGTGGGACTGAAGCTTTCTTT.

The chain uses TRBV9 and TRBJ2-1; D might be TRBD1 (5 bases). V was trimmed by 1 base and J by 4 bases, leaving 18 bases between them. Per the germline V gene, CDR1 is SGDLS and CDR2 is YYNGEE. The CDR3 consists of 17 residues. The CDR3 DNA sequence: TGTGCCAGCAGCGTATCGTCCCCGCCAGGGTCTTACAATGAGCAGTTCTTC. Amino acid sequence: CASSVSSPPGSYNEQFF. The whole variable domain, filled in from reference TRBV9 and TRBJ2-1, reads DSGVTQTPKHLITATGQRVTLRCSPRSGDLSVYWYQQSLDQGLQFLIQYYNGEERAKGNILERFSAQQFPDLHSELNLSSLELGDSALYFCASSVSSPPGSYNEQFFGPGTRLTVL.

This chain connects TRBV25-1 to TRBJ1-4; maybe TRBD1 (5 bases). Trimming removed 3 bases at V and 7 bases at J, with 15 bases between. The CDR3 loop spans 15 amino acids. Per germline, CDR1 MGHDK and CDR2 SYGVNS. The CDR3 spells CASSDMGNGGEKLFF. Here the CDR3 DNA reads TGTGCCAGCAGTGACATGGGTAACGGGGGTGAAAAACTGTTTTTT.

The chain links TRBV27 to TRBJ2-1, with 8 bases identical to TRBD2. This CDR3 is built from 15 residues. Germline loops: CDR1 MNHEY, CDR2 SMNVEV (reference sequence). Unmatched junction bases numbered 5, after V lost 7 bases and J lost 0 bases. The CDR3 sequence is CASTTSGSSYNEQFF. The DNA of the CDR3 is TGTGCCAGCACCACCAGCGGGAGCTCCTACAATGAGCAGTTCTTC.

This clone showed up just once. The chain uses TRBV6-6 and TRBJ2-5; 9 bases are shared with TRBD1. J gave up 5 bases and V 6 bases, and 10 bases lay outside the gene matches. The length of the CDR3 is 15 residues. CDR1 is MNHNY, CDR2 SVGAGI, per germline (reference sequence). In DNA, the CDR3 is TGTGCCAGCAGCCAAGACGGACAGGGGTTTGAGACCCAGTACTTC. Translation: CASSQDGQGFETQYF.

The rearrangement links TRBV5-1 to TRBJ2-2; no clear D gene. There are 15 residues in the CDR3. Germline CDR1 is SGHRS and CDR2 is YFSETQ. V gave up 4 bases and J gave up 1 base, with 11 bases separating them. CDR3 in amino acids: CASSPSAGNTGELFF. DNA of the CDR3: TGCGCCAGCAGCCCCTCGGCAGGGAACACCGGGGAGCTGTTTTTT.

This chain uses TRBV6-6 with TRBJ1-2; D perhaps matches TRBD1 (5 bases). CDR1 and CDR2 (germline): MNHNY, SVGAGI (reference sequence). The CDR3 is 14 residues long. Trimming left V 6 bases short and J 8 bases short, with 19 bases between. CDR3 loop: CASSPTGQMGGYTF. The CDR3 DNA reads TGTGCCAGCAGCCCTACAGGACAAATGGGCGGCTACACCTTC.

The chain employs TRBV19 and TRBJ2-1; 14 bases are a match to TRBD2. V shed 0 bases and J 7 bases; nucleotides not matched to a gene: 2. Per germline, CDR1 LNHDA and CDR2 SQIVND (reference sequence). CDR3 length: 16 residues. CDR3 DNA sequence: TGTGCCAGTAGTATAGATGGGACTAGCGGGGGAAATGAGCAGTTCTTC. Translating gives CASSIDGTSGGNEQFF.